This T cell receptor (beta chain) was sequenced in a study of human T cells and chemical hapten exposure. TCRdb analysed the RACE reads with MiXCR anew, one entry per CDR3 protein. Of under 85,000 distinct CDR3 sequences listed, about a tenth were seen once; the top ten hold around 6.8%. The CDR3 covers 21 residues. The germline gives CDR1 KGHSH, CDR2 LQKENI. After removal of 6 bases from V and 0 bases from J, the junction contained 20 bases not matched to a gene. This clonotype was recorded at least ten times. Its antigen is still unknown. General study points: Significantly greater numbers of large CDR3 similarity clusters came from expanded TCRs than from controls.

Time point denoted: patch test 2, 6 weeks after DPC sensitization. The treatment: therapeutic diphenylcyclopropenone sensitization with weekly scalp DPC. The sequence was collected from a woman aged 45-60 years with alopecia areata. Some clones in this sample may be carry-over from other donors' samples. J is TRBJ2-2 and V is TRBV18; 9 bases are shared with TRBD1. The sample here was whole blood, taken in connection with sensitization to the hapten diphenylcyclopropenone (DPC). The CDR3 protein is CASSQMAPTGTGHANTGELFF. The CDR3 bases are TGTGCCAGCTCCCAGATGGCCCCAACTGGGACAGGGCACGCGAACACCGGGGAGCTGTTTTTT.